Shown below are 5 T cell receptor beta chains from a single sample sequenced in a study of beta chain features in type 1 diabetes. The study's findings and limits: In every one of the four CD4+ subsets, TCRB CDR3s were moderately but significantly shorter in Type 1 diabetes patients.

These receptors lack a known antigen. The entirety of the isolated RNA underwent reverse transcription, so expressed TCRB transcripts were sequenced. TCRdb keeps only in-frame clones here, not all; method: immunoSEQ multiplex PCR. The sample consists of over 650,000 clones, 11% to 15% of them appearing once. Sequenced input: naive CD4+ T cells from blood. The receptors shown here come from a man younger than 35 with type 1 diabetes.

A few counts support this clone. The CDR3 is CASSSQGVDTGELFF. CDR3 DNA: TGTGCCAGCAGTAGCCAGGGGGTTGACACCGGGGAGCTGTTTTTT. The chain links TRBV2 to TRBJ2-2; 7 nucleotides line up with TRBD1. Germline-derived CDR1 and CDR2 are SNHLY and FYNNEI. The junction had 6 bases not matched to a gene; V was cut back by 5 bases and J by 3 bases. The CDR3 runs to 15 residues.

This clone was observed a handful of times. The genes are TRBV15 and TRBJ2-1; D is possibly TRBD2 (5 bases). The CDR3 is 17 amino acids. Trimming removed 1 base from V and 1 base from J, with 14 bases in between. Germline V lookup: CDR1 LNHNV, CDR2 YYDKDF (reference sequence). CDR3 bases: TGTGCCACCAGCAGAGTAGATAGCGTGCTATCCTACAATGAGCAGTTCTTC. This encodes CATSRVDSVLSYNEQFF.

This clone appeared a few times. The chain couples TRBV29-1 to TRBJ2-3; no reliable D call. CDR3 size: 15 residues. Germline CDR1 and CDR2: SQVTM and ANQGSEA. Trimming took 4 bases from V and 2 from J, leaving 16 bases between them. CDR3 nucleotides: TGCAGCGTTGCTGGGCTAGGTGGGCCCACAGATACGCAGTATTTT. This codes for CSVAGLGGPTDTQYF.

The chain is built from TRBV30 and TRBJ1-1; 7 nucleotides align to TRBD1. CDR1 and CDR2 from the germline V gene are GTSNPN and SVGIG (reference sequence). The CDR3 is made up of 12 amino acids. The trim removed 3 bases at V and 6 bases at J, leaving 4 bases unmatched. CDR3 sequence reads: CAWSLGGAEAFF. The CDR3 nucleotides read TGTGCCTGGAGCCTAGGGGGCGCTGAAGCTTTCTTT.

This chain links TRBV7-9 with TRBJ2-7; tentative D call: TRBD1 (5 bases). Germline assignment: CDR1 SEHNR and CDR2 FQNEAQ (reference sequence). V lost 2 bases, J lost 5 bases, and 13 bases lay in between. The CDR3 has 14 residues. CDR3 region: CASSLSRELDEQYF. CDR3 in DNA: TGTGCCAGCAGCTTATCCAGGGAACTCGACGAGCAGTACTTC.